Below, 7 T cell receptor beta chains from the same sample are listed, as sequenced in a study of T cell changes during pregnancy in multiple sclerosis (dated by TCRdb to between 2018 and 2021). The receptor library was made with the immunoSEQ multiplex PCR assay. TCRdb obtained this table from immuneACCESS and retained in-frame rearrangements with V and J assigned. These tables miss some clones; where compared with another copy, unresolved V genes account for less than half of the shortfall, and the remainder is unexplained. The sample includes 38,000 or so clones, with 90% observed a single time. The ten largest clones capture 0.57% of the sample. This sample comprised CD4+ T cells from peripheral blood mononuclear cells, obtained in the second trimester of pregnancy. These receptors were taken from a female donor with multiple sclerosis, enrolled in a pregnancy study.

This chain joins TRBV19 and TRBJ1-1; tentatively, D is TRBD1 (5 bases). Trimming removed 7 bases from V and 4 bases from J, with 16 bases in between. The length of the CDR3 is 14 residues. Germline V lookup: CDR1 LNHDA, CDR2 SQIVND (reference sequence). CDR3 nucleotide sequence: TGTGCCAGTACCACACAGGAAGGCGGCACTGAAGCTTTCTTT. Translating gives CASTTQEGGTEAFF.

The J gene is TRBJ2-5, the V gene TRBV2, with D perhaps TRBD2 (6 bases). Germline V gives CDR1 SNHLY, CDR2 FYNNEI. The CDR3 length is 14 residues. V was shortened by 6 bases and J by 0 bases, with 11 bases between the two germline ends. CDR3 protein: CASRPGVYQETQYF. CDR3 DNA sequence: TGTGCCAGCAGGCCGGGGGTGTACCAAGAGACCCAGTACTTC.

The rearrangement uses TRBV28 and TRBJ2-7; possible D gene TRBD2, 7 bases. Per the germline V gene, CDR1 is MDHEN and CDR2 is SYDVKM. Trimming stripped 6 bases from V and 3 bases from J, with 21 bases between. The CDR3 runs 16 residues. The CDR3 DNA sequence: TGTGCCAGCAGCCCCACCTTGGGGGGGGCTAACTACGAGCAGTACTTC. It codes for CASSPTLGGANYEQYF.

V usage is TRBV20-1 and J usage is TRBJ2-5; D remains unclear. The V end lost 3 bases, the J end lost 4 bases, and 6 bases lay between the germline ends. The germline V gene encodes CDR1 DFQATT and CDR2 SNEGSKA (reference sequence). This CDR3 contains 11 residues. CDR3 bases: TGCAGTGCTAGTTCGGGAGAGACCCAGTACTTC. Residues: CSASSGETQYF.

CDR3 in DNA: TGTGCCAGTAGGCCCCGGCGGGGAAGCACAGATACGCAGTATTTT. It specifies CASRPRRGSTDTQYF. The rearrangement links TRBV19 to TRBJ2-3, with D tentatively TRBD2 (6 bases). With 6 bases removed from V and 0 bases from J, the gap between germline ends came to 13 bases. The CDR3 has 15 amino acids. Germline V CDR1 and CDR2: LNHDA, SQIVND (reference sequence).

V gene TRBV7-8 combines with J gene TRBJ2-5; 9 bases are a match to TRBD2. CDR1 SGHVS and CDR2 FQNEAQ come from the germline V gene. V dropped 5 bases and J dropped 11; count of bases not matched to a gene: 15. This CDR3 region has 15 residues. CDR3 loop: CASSLMSAGGEGQYF. The CDR3 bases are TGTGCCAGCAGCCTGATGAGCGCGGGAGGGGAGGGACAGTACTTC.

Only a few counts were recorded for this clone. The J gene is TRBJ1-4, the V gene TRBV5-1; 7 bases fit TRBD1. Germline lookup yields CDR1 SGHRS and CDR2 YFSETQ. J was trimmed by 6 bases and V by 0 bases; bases with no gene match: 5. CDR3 length: 15 residues. In DNA, the CDR3 is TGCGCCAGCAGCTTGGGGAGGGGGCAAGATGAAAAACTGTTTTTT. Protein: CASSLGRGQDEKLFF. The entire variable domain, with the rest obtained from reference TRBV5-1 and TRBJ1-4, is as follows: KAGVTQTPRYLIKTRGQQVTLSCSPISGHRSVSWYQQTPGQGLQFLFEYFSETQRNKGNFPGRFSGRQFSNSRSEMNVSTLELGDSALYLCASSLGRGQDEKLFFGSGTQLSVL.